The entry below describes one T cell receptor (beta chain). This clone was recorded only once. Its antigen is currently not known. Nothing much larger sits one base from this clone, and base qualities are not available. The CDR3 regions of human TCRbeta chains were analyzed by immunosequencing. As for the authors' bioinformatics: Repertoire TCRs were matched against a reference library of SARS-CoV-2-specific TCRs generated with the MIRA antigen-specificity platform. Breadth was defined as the fraction of unique TCRs that were SARS-CoV-2-associated, and depth was defined as the fraction of total T cells that were SARS-CoV-2-associated. Using the MIRA data, every spike-specific TCR was mapped to the spike region that the TCR reacted to and assigned to either a CD4 or a CD8 class. Log10-transformed breadth and depth values were compared by one-way ANOVA with Sidak's multiple comparisons tests. As stored in TCRdb, this immuneACCESS dataset retains in-frame rearrangements with V and J assigned. A fraction of the clones does not appear; measured against another copy, unresolved V genes explain less than half of the discrepancy, and the remainder lacks a known reason. V, J and clone size were drawn from that table, and D and trimming were deduced from the DNA. The sample records about 140,000 clones, around 88% of which are singletons. The top ten constitute 3% to 4.5% of the sample.

The data derive from a study of T cell responses to AZD1222 COVID-19 vaccine (dated by TCRdb to 2020 to 2023). Broadly, across the study: Because spike-specific TCR depth and breadth did not differ between the two schedules, AZD1222 recipients who got a second dose at roughly 4 weeks were pooled with those who got a second dose at roughly 12 weeks. TCR sequencing was performed for about 240 trial participants, of whom around 200 were given two doses of AZD1222 and 26 were given two doses of MenACWY control vaccine. Trial participants were enrolled into age subgroups of 18-55, 56-69 and 70-plus years, which contained 148, 28 and 57 TCR-sequenced participants, respectively. General conclusions and limits of the study: The whole spike protein was spanned by vaccine-associated CD4 TCRs, and dominant responses were seen in regions 160-218 and 743-854. Participants were mostly white British, with more females than males. The authors suggested clonal diversity may have been underestimated. In the small 56-69-year group, the increase in depth fell short of significance, most likely because of low power. Reportedly, close to half of the unique spike-specific TCRs recognized epitopes lying outside the regions that are mutated in the B.1.351 and B.1.1.7 variants. No day 14 peak-response samples were available, so repertoires were characterized only after the peak T cell response. A significant rise in spike-specific TCR breadth and depth was observed after two AZD1222 doses relative to day 0 and relative to MenACWY recipients. Only five to seven AZD1222 recipients were SARS-CoV-2 seropositive at baseline, limiting conclusions about previously exposed vaccinees.

The time point label here, explained by the study, means: baseline before first vaccination. Samples from vaccinated people were obtained from the UK trials COV001 and COV002, which included a single-blind randomized controlled phase 2/3 trial of AZD1222 (ChAdOx1 nCoV-19) in healthy adults. Trial participant PBMC samples were collected at day 0 and day 28 after the second dose for TCRbeta chain sequencing. The V and J ends are trimmed by 7 bases and 5 bases, leaving 12 bases between them. The germline V gene provides CDR1 MNHEY and CDR2 SVGAGI. Reading from cysteine to phenylalanine, the CDR3 counts 12 amino acids. Of the read, only the CDR3 DNA is kept; its 36 bases are in frame from base 1.

The sequencing here drew on peripheral blood, taken on day 0 of AZD1222 vaccination. The clonotype comes from an adult in good health. The chain employs TRBV6-5 and TRBJ2-7, with a weak D call of TRBD2 (5 bases match). The nucleotide sequence reads TGTGCCAGCACCACTAGTCTCAACGAGCAGTACTTC. This gives the protein CASTTSLNEQYF.